The 9 T cell receptor beta chains given below trace back to one sample, sequenced in a study of blood T cell repertoires in COVID-19. The repertoire was sequenced with immunoSEQ multiplex PCR; TCRdb's copy has only in-frame clones and lacks some. Of nearly 100,000 clones listed, around four fifths are singletons. Sequenced: peripheral blood. The receptors were sampled from a man between 65 and 85 years old with acute or convalescent COVID-19.

The chain combines TRBV28 with TRBJ2-7; 9 bases agree with TRBD2. Germline-derived CDR1 and CDR2 are MDHEN and SYDVKM. The CDR3 contains 14 residues. J gave up 3 bases and V 7 bases, and 7 bases lay outside the gene matches. CDR3 region: CASIPQTSGYEQYF. In DNA form, the CDR3 reads TGTGCCAGCATTCCCCAGACTAGCGGCTACGAGCAGTACTTC.

This sequence joins TRBV12-5 and TRBJ2-1; a possible D gene is TRBD2 (5 bases). The V gene lost 5 bases and the J gene lost 5 bases, with 16 bases spanning the gap. CDR1 LGHNT and CDR2 FRNRAP come from the germline V gene. The CDR3 contains 15 residues. In DNA, the CDR3 is TGTGCTAGTGGTCCTGGCCGGGGATCCCACAATGAGCAGTTCTTC. It yields the protein CASGPGRGSHNEQFF.

The chain employs TRBV7-2 and TRBJ1-5, with 7 bases that match TRBD1. The CDR3 covers 16 residues. CDR1 is SGHTA and CDR2 is FQGNSA in the germline V gene. The junction had 10 bases not matched to a gene; V was cut back by 1 base and J by 7 bases. As DNA, the CDR3 is TGTGCCAGCAGCTTAGACGGAGGGGGCTCCGGACAGCCCCAGCATTTT. Residues: CASSLDGGGSGQPQHF.

This clone was counted a few times. The genes are TRBV5-1 and TRBJ2-1; D ambiguous. The CDR3 loop spans 13 amino acids. Germline V lookup: CDR1 SGHRS, CDR2 YFSETQ. V lost 2 bases and J 8 bases, leaving 11 bases between the germline ends. CDR3 residues: CASSFDKAYEQFF. The CDR3 DNA sequence: TGCGCCAGCAGCTTTGATAAAGCCTATGAGCAGTTCTTC.

The chain combines TRBV7-8 with TRBJ2-3; 7 positions agree with TRBD1. The junction had 6 bases not matched to a gene; V was cut back by 4 bases and J by 2 bases. This CDR3 has 15 amino acids. Per germline, CDR1 SGHVS and CDR2 FQNEAQ. The CDR3 DNA reads as TGTGCCAGCAGCTCTTCGACAGGGCTCACAGATACGCAGTATTTT. Amino acid sequence: CASSSSTGLTDTQYF.

The genes are TRBV5-1 and TRBJ1-2, with no clear D. The V and J ends lost 0 bases and 2 bases respectively, with 14 bases between them. The CDR3 contains 16 residues. The germline V gene has CDR1 SGHRS and CDR2 YFSETQ. The CDR3 nucleotides are TGCGCCAGCAGCTTGGGTCAGACATCTACCAACTATGGCTACACCTTC. As protein: CASSLGQTSTNYGYTF.

The CDR3 region has the DNA TGTGCCAGCAGCCAAGGGGGACAGGGCGGATCACCCCTCCACTTT. Residues: CASSQGGQGGSPLHF. V usage is TRBV3-1 (or the pseudogene TRBV3-2) and J usage is TRBJ1-6; TRBD1 aligns across 9 bases. The CDR3 totals 15 residues. CDR1 is LGHDT, CDR2 YNNKEL, per germline (reference sequence). V dropped 1 base and J dropped 10; count of bases not matched to a gene: 5.

The chain carries TRBV30 and TRBJ1-3; TRBD1 matches at 9 bases. This CDR3 spans 14 amino acids. Per germline, CDR1 GTSNPN and CDR2 SVGIG (reference sequence). J gave up 4 bases and V 8 bases, and 9 bases lay outside the gene matches. The CDR3 protein is CAEGQGIAGNTIYF. DNA of the CDR3: TGTGCCGAAGGACAGGGGATTGCCGGAAACACCATATATTTT.

This chain connects TRBV30 to TRBJ1-2; D possibly corresponds to TRBD1 (6 bases). From germline, CDR1 is GTSNPN and CDR2 SVGIG (reference sequence). CDR3 length: 13 amino acids. CDR3 in amino acids: CAYPAWTEGGYTF. In DNA form, the CDR3 reads TGTGCTTATCCTGCCTGGACAGAGGGTGGCTACACCTTC.